This T cell receptor beta chain comes out of a study of blood T cell repertoires in COVID-19. Some clones are missing from TCRdb's copy, which holds only in-frame ones; the method was immunoSEQ multiplex PCR. The top ten clones hold just over 2.5% of a sample with over 150,000 clones, approximately 86% of them seen once. The sample taken for sequencing was peripheral blood. The origin of this receptor is a woman of 80 years or more with COVID-19, enrolled during active disease.

CDR3 amino acids: CASSPAVTEYSGANVLTF. CDR3 coding DNA: TGTGCCAGCAGCCCGGCCGTGACTGAATACTCTGGGGCCAACGTCCTGACTTTC. The V gene is TRBV5-5, the J gene TRBJ2-6; D is unclear. The CDR3 runs to 18 residues. V lost 4 bases and J 0 bases, leaving 17 bases between the germline ends. The germline CDR1 and CDR2 sequences are SGHKS and YYEKEE (reference sequence).